This T cell receptor (beta chain) was identified in a study of response to subunit inactivated influenza vaccine. Each CDR3 protein gets one entry after TCRdb re-called the RT-PCR reads with MiXCR. Of approximately 530,000 distinct CDR3 sequences listed, about 7.6% are singletons. This clonotype was detected many times. V gave up 5 bases and J gave up 6 bases, with 13 bases separating them. The CDR3 loop spans 14 amino acids. Sequenced here: PBMCs from blood, sampled around 2 years after vaccination. The receptor was derived from a man between 50 and 69 years old who received an inactivated influenza vaccine. The rearrangement uses TRBV12-3 or TRBV12-4 and TRBJ2-2, with D tentatively TRBD1 (6 bases). This chain's CDR3 is CASSRGQLAGELFF. The CDR3 DNA reads TGTGCCAGCAGTCGAGGACAGCTGGCCGGGGAGCTGTTTTTT.